A selection of T cell receptor beta chains follows, all from one sample in a study of radiotherapy plus CTLA-4 blockade in lung cancer. The assay was immunoSEQ multiplex PCR, and TCRdb's table has in-frame clones only and misses some. Among 75,000 to 100,000 clones listed, 70% to 90% were seen once. Here the sequenced sample was peripheral blood, taken from a patient treated with radiotherapy plus ipilimumab. The receptors stem from a human donor with non-small cell lung cancer that progressed on radiotherapy plus ipilimumab. Both conserved end residues are part of each CDR3. A D gene is named only where the DNA matches it firmly. Only some rows state a clone size, as once, few, many or a class for expanded clones.

D	size	V	J	DNA	CDR3
.	.	TRBV11-3	TRBJ2-5	TGTGCCAGCAGCTTAGGGCAGGGGCGGGAGACCCAGTACTTC	CASSLGQGRETQYF
.	.	TRBV2	TRBJ1-5	TGTGCCACACGACAAGTGAGGGATCAGCCCCAGCATTTT	CATRQVRDQPQHF
.	.	TRBV7-2	TRBJ1-2	TGTGCCAGCAGCTTATCTGGCTACACCTTC	CASSLSGYTF
TRBD1	.	TRBV2	TRBJ1-2	TGTGCCAGCAGTACCGGGACAGTCTACGGCTACACCTTC	CASSTGTVYGYTF
TRBD2	.	TRBV7-8	TRBJ2-2	TGTGCCAGCAGCTCTCGACTAGCGGGGATGAACACCGGGGAGCTGTTTTTT	CASSSRLAGMNTGELFF
.	few	TRBV30	TRBJ2-1	TGTGCCGTGGGACCACAATACAATGAGCAGTTCTTC	CAVGPQYNEQFF
.	.	TRBV11-2	TRBJ2-1	TGTGCCAGCAGCTTATCGAGCCGAACGGGGGAGCAGTTCTTC	CASSLSSRTGEQFF
.	.	TRBV23-1	TRBJ2-1	TGCGCCAGCACTAAAAGCTCCTACAATGAGCAGTTCTTC	CASTKSSYNEQFF
TRBD1	.	TRBV9	TRBJ2-1	TGTGCCAGCAGTAGGAACCCCGCGGGACAGGGGAGCAATGAGCAGTTCTTC	CASSRNPAGQGSNEQFF
.	.	TRBV6-6	TRBJ2-3	TGTGCCAGCAGTTTGCGTAAGACCACAGATACGCAGTATTTT	CASSLRKTTDTQYF
TRBD1	.	TRBV13	TRBJ2-7	TGTGCCAGCAGCGACGGGACAGGAAACTACGAGCAGTACTTC	CASSDGTGNYEQYF
.	.	TRBV6-5	TRBJ1-1	TGTGCCAGCAGCCCTATGGGAGTCTTGAACACTGAAGCTTTCTTT	CASSPMGVLNTEAFF
.	.	TRBV9	TRBJ1-1	TGTGCCAGCAGCCCAATGGGGACGGCGAACACTGAAGCTTTCTTT	CASSPMGTANTEAFF
.	.	TRBV11-3	TRBJ2-3	TGTGCCAGCAATGAGCGGCCCACAGATACGCAGTATTTT	CASNERPTDTQYF